Presented here are 6 T cell receptor beta chains from one specimen sequenced in a study of blood T cells in healthy people across ages. For the second PCR, which ran for 7 to 11 cycles, a sample-barcoded 5' primer and a J-beta primer mix were used. TCRdb re-called the 5' RACE reads with MiXCR, one entry per CDR3 protein. The sample holds 650,000 or so distinct CDR3 sequences, under 65% seen once. The sequenced sample was blood. All receptors come from a woman of 80 years or more in good health.

This clonotype was picked up one time. The CDR3 DNA reads as TGTGCCAGCAGCCCCTGGGGGCGTCAGGGCCTCTACAATGAGCAGTTCTTC. It codes for CASSPWGRQGLYNEQFF. V is TRBV28 and J is TRBJ2-1; D perhaps matches TRBD1 (6 bases). Trimming stripped 6 bases from V and 3 bases from J, with 21 bases between. The germline V gene encodes CDR1 MDHEN and CDR2 SYDVKM. The CDR3 has 17 residues.

This clonotype was counted many times. This chain's CDR3 is CASSFYERPNEQFF. DNA of the CDR3: TGTGCCAGCAGTTTTTACGAGAGACCCAATGAGCAGTTCTTC. This rearrangement joins TRBV12-3 or TRBV12-4 to TRBJ2-1, with D unclear. CDR3 length: 14 amino acids. Trimming removed 3 bases at V and 6 bases at J, with 12 bases between.

This clonotype was found many times. V gene TRBV7-3 combines with J gene TRBJ1-1; D not resolved. This CDR3 comprises 12 residues. V lost 2 bases and J 4 bases, leaving 5 bases between the germline ends. Germline assignment: CDR1 SGHTA and CDR2 FQGTGA. The CDR3 region is CASSLGRTEAFF. DNA for the CDR3: TGTGCCAGCAGCTTAGGACGCACTGAAGCTTTCTTT.

This clonotype was observed many times. The genes are TRBV5-1 and TRBJ2-4; weak D call: TRBD1 (6 bases). Germline V CDR1 and CDR2: SGHRS, YFSETQ. The CDR3 is made up of 17 amino acids. Trimming took 4 bases from V and 2 from J, leaving 19 bases between them. The CDR3 DNA is TGCGCCAGCAGCCTAGGCACCGGGACAAACACCAAAAACATTCAGTACTTC. Translating it yields CASSLGTGTNTKNIQYF.

CDR3 bases: TGTGCCAGCAGAGACAGGGGGGAGGCAGATACGCAGTATTTT. It codes for CASRDRGEADTQYF. The J gene is TRBJ2-3, the V gene TRBV6-5; 9 bases match TRBD1. Germline loops: CDR1 MNHEY, CDR2 SVGAGI. V lost 6 bases, J lost 4 bases, and 5 bases stayed unmatched. The CDR3 loop spans 14 amino acids.

V gene TRBV4-3 combines with J gene TRBJ2-4, with a possible D match to TRBD2 (5 bases). Gene TRBJ2-7 matches the end of the DNA better, so the J call may be wrong. The CDR3 is made up of 15 amino acids. CDR1 is LGHNA and CDR2 is YSLEER in the germline V gene. CDR3 bases: TGCGCCAGCAGCCAAGATGAGGGTAGCGCGTACGAGCAGTACTTC. Translation gives CASSQDEGSAYEQYF.